Listed here are 7 T cell receptor beta chains from one sample, sequenced in a study of blood T cell repertoires in COVID-19. Only in-frame clones appear in the TCRdb table, and some are missing; sequencing was by immunoSEQ multiplex PCR. There are about 97,000 clones in the sample; roughly 87% occur only once, and around 2% lies in the top ten. What was sequenced was peripheral blood. These receptors were collected from a man aged 50 to 60 with active COVID-19.

This clone was picked up one time. This rearrangement joins TRBV5-6 to TRBJ1-3; TRBD1 aligns across 8 bases. V was clipped by 4 bases and J by 1 base; unmatched bases: 4. The CDR3 sequence is 15 residues long. The germline gives CDR1 SGHDT, CDR2 YYEEEE. The chain's CDR3 is CASSTTGGSGNTIYF. The CDR3 DNA sequence: TGTGCCAGCAGCACAACAGGGGGTTCTGGAAACACCATATATTTT.

J is TRBJ2-5 and V is TRBV11-2; no definite D call. This CDR3 spans 17 amino acids. V was trimmed by 1 base and J by 4 bases, leaving 19 bases between them. Germline V CDR1 and CDR2: SGHAT, FQNNGV. CDR3 in amino acids: CASSLGAPNFSRETQYF. In DNA, the CDR3 is TGTGCCAGCAGCTTAGGGGCCCCGAATTTCAGCCGAGAGACCCAGTACTTC.

V and J are TRBV5-4 and TRBJ2-1; 7 nucleotides align to TRBD2. Germline CDR1 is SGHNT and CDR2 is YYREEE (reference sequence). Trimming at V came to 4 bases and at J to 0 bases, leaving 4 bases not matched to a gene. This CDR3 spans 15 amino acids. The CDR3 coding sequence is TGTGCCAGCAGCCGTGCTAGCGGCTCCTACAATGAGCAGTTCTTC. Protein: CASSRASGSYNEQFF.

The chain links TRBV7-8 to TRBJ2-2, with D tentatively TRBD1 (6 bases). V was cut by 6 bases and J by 3 bases, with 14 bases left in between. This CDR3 is built from 15 residues. Germline V gives CDR1 SGHVS, CDR2 FQNEAQ. CDR3 loop: CASRGIQGYTGELFF. The CDR3 nucleotides read TGTGCCAGCAGGGGCATACAGGGTTACACCGGGGAGCTGTTTTTT. Full variable domain (missing parts from reference TRBV7-8 and TRBJ2-2): GAGVSQSPRYKVAKRGQDVALRCDPISGHVSLFWYQQALGQGPEFLTYFQNEAQLDKSGLPSDRFFAERPEGSVSTLKIQRTQQEDSAVYLCASRGIQGYTGELFFGEGSRLTVL.

This sequence joins TRBV2 and TRBJ1-6, with TRBD1 identical over 8 bases. There are 13 residues in the CDR3. V trimming: 6 bases; J trimming: 9 bases; junction bases outside the gene matches: 4. Per germline, CDR1 SNHLY and CDR2 FYNNEI. DNA for the CDR3: TGTGCCAGCAGCGGGACAGGCCCTTCACCCCTCCACTTT. Translating gives CASSGTGPSPLHF. The entire variable domain, with the rest obtained from reference TRBV2 and TRBJ1-6, is as follows: EPEVTQTPSHQVTQMGQEVILRCVPISNHLYFYWYRQILGQKVEFLVSFYNNEISEKSEIFDDQFSVERPDGSNFTLKIRSTKLEDSAMYFCASSGTGPSPLHFGNGTRLTVT.

The chain employs TRBV7-2 and TRBJ1-2; D is perhaps TRBD1 (6 bases). V lost 5 bases, J lost 4 bases, and 14 bases lay in between. The CDR3 is 14 amino acids. Germline CDR1 is SGHTA and CDR2 is FQGNSA. CDR3 amino acids: CASSPGVGVYGYTF. CDR3 nucleotides: TGTGCCAGCAGCCCAGGGGTCGGGGTCTATGGCTACACCTTC.

The J gene is TRBJ2-3, the V gene TRBV2, with D tentatively TRBD1 (6 bases). The CDR3 length is 14 residues. V gave up 5 bases and J gave up 6 bases, with 15 bases separating them. The germline gives CDR1 SNHLY, CDR2 FYNNEI. The CDR3 region has the DNA TGTGCCAGCAGTAAACAGGGAGTGGGCGATACGCAGTATTTT. Its protein product is CASSKQGVGDTQYF.